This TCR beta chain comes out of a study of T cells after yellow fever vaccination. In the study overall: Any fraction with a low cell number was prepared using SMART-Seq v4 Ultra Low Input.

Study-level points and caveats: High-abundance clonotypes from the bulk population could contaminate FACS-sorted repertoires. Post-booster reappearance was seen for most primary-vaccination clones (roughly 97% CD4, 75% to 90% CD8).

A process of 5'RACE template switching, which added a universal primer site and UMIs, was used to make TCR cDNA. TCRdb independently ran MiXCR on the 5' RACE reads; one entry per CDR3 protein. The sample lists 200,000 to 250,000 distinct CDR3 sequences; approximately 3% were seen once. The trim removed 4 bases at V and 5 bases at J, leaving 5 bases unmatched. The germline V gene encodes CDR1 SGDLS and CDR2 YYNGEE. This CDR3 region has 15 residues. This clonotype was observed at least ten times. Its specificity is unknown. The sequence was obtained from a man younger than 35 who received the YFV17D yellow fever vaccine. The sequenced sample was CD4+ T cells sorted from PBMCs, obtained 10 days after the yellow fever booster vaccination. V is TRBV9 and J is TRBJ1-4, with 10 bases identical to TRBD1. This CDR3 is CASSSRDRGNEKLFF. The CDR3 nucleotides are TGTGCCAGCAGCTCCAGGGACAGGGGAAATGAAAAACTGTTTTTT.